The rows below give T cell receptor beta chains drawn from one sample of a study of naive and memory T cell subsets. Using its own MiXCR run on the UMI-ligation and nested PCR reads, TCRdb lists one record per CDR3 protein. This table has around 93,000 distinct CDR3 sequences, around 11% appearing once. Sequencing was done on a sample of naive CD4+ T cells from blood. The receptors here all came from a human donor in good health. Both conserved end residues are part of each CDR3. D genes are given only for firm matches. Only part of the rows carry a size: once, few, many, or a class if the clone is expanded.

J,D,size,V,DNA,CDR3
TRBJ2-1,NA,NA,TRBV19,TGTGCCAGTAAAATACAGGGTGGGAATGAGCAGTTCTTC,CASKIQGGNEQFF
TRBJ1-6,NA,few,TRBV5-1,TGCGCCAGCAGCTTGGCCGGCAGGTCACCCCTCCACTTT,CASSLAGRSPLHF
TRBJ2-1,NA,few,TRBV24-1,TGTGCCACCAGTGATGCGGACAGCTCCTACAATGAGCAGTTCTTC,CATSDADSSYNEQFF
TRBJ1-1,TRBD1,few,TRBV27,TGTGCCAGCAGTTTAGCACCGGGACAGCTGGTGGCTTTCTTT,CASSLAPGQLVAFF
TRBJ1-1,NA,NA,TRBV5-6,TGTGCCAGCAGCTTGTATGGGACGGTTAACACTGAAGCTTTCTTT,CASSLYGTVNTEAFF
TRBJ2-2,TRBD1,many,TRBV7-2,TGTGCCAGCAGCTTAAGAGCCGCACAGGGGCGGGTACCTACCGGGGAGCTGTTTTTT,CASSLRAAQGRVPTGELFF
TRBJ2-2,NA,many,TRBV11-2,TGTGCCAGCAGCTCGTTGAGGGGGTCCGGGGAGCTGTTTTTT,CASSSLRGSGELFF
TRBJ1-2,NA,NA,TRBV6-2/TRBV6-3,TGTGCCAGCACTCCGGACAGCTATGGCTACACCTTC,CASTPDSYGYTF
TRBJ2-7,NA,NA,TRBV18,TGTGCCAGCTCACTTGGGGGGCCCGACGAGCAGTACTTC,CASSLGGPDEQYF
TRBJ2-7,NA,many,TRBV6-2/TRBV6-3,TGTGCCAGCAGATTAAGGGTCGCCTACGAGCAGTACTTC,CASRLRVAYEQYF
TRBJ2-3,TRBD2,many,TRBV20-1,TGCAGTGCCTTCCCCACGGGACTAAGCACAGATACGCAGTATTTT,CSAFPTGLSTDTQYF
TRBJ2-7,NA,NA,TRBV28,TGTGCCAACATTAATATCGGGCCCACCAGGTACGAGCAGTACTTC,CANINIGPTRYEQYF
TRBJ2-7,TRBD2,many,TRBV19,TGTGCCAGTAGTCCGATCGGGACTAGCGGGGTACTACGAACCTACGAGCAGTACTTC,CASSPIGTSGVLRTYEQYF
TRBJ2-7,NA,few,TRBV7-9,TGTGCCAGCAGCTTAGGCGGCGGTAGCGCGTACTTC,CASSLGGGSAYF
TRBJ2-1,TRBD2,few,TRBV19,TGTGCCAGTAGCATCACTAGCGGGGGGCACCAATATGAGCAGTTCTTC,CASSITSGGHQYEQFF
TRBJ1-2,TRBD1,few,TRBV6-1,TGTGCCAGCAGCACCTTCACAGGGGAGGGCGGCTACACCTTC,CASSTFTGEGGYTF
TRBJ1-4,NA,NA,TRBV20-1,TGCAGTGCTTTTCTCGGCAGAAAACTGTTTTTT,CSAFLGRKLFF
TRBJ2-3,TRBD2,few,TRBV12-3/TRBV12-4,TGTGCCAGCAGTTTGGGCGGGAGAGATACGCAGTATTTT,CASSLGGRDTQYF
TRBJ2-1,TRBD2,many,TRBV6-6,TGTGCCAGCAGTACCTCTAGCGGGAGTGGTGAGCAGTTCTTC,CASSTSSGSGEQFF
TRBJ1-4,TRBD1,many,TRBV30,TGTGCCTGGACCATGGGGACAGTGCCTTTGGGTAATGAAAAACTGTTTTTT,CAWTMGTVPLGNEKLFF
TRBJ2-3,TRBD1,few,TRBV20-1,TGCAGTGCTAGGACAGGGGGAGGGTCAGATACGCAGTATTTT,CSARTGGGSDTQYF
TRBJ2-7,NA,many,TRBV5-6,TGTGCCAGCAGCCTTCAGGGACCTTACTACGAGCAGTACTTC,CASSLQGPYYEQYF
TRBJ1-6,NA,NA,TRBV7-2,TGTGCCAGCAGCTTAAGGAGGACCCGTGAGAATTCACCCCTCCACTTT,CASSLRRTRENSPLHF
TRBJ2-3,NA,many,TRBV14,TGTGCCAGCAGCCAAGATAGGGGTCCCAACACAGATACGCAGTATTTT,CASSQDRGPNTDTQYF
TRBJ1-1,NA,few,TRBV7-2,TGTGCCAGCAGCTTCTGGACCAGGGCGGAAGCTTTCTTT,CASSFWTRAEAFF
TRBJ2-2,NA,NA,TRBV9,TGTGCCAGCAGCCCCTCTAGAATCACCGGGGAGCTGTTTTTT,CASSPSRITGELFF